The subject of this entry is one TCR beta chain. This sample is drawn from a study of blood T cell repertoires in COVID-19. Study details: In each case, the material was cDNA or gDNA derived from T cells, B-cell-depleted T cells, or PBMCs.

J gave up 11 bases and V 3 bases, and 5 bases lay outside the gene matches. This CDR3 contains 12 residues. Per germline, CDR1 SGHAT and CDR2 FQNNGV. The repertoire was sequenced with immunoSEQ multiplex PCR; TCRdb's copy has only in-frame clones and lacks some. The sample holds about 220,000 clones, 80% to 90% seen once. The chain employs TRBV11-2 and TRBJ1-1; TRBD1 matches at 8 bases. The TCR sequence derives from a woman aged 50 to 60 with acute or convalescent COVID-19. Sequenced sample: peripheral blood. CDR3 in DNA: TGTGCCAGCAGCTTGACAGGGGAAGTGGCTTTCTTT. Its protein is CASSLTGEVAFF.